This entry lists 26 T cell receptor beta chains sequenced from one sample in a study of spatial heterogeneity in lung cancer. General study points: Mutation tallies in tumors tracked expanded intratumoral alpha and beta TCR counts.

TCRdb re-analysed the 5' RACE reads in MiXCR, keeping a single row per CDR3 protein. The table records around 26,000 distinct CDR3 sequences, around 9.2% of them present only once. Time point in this sample: sample taken at primary tumor resection. For these receptors, no antigen is known. The sequencing here drew on lung tumor tissue, taken at surgery. These receptors came from a male donor with early-stage non-small cell lung cancer.

This clonotype was seen ten or more times. This chain connects TRBV28 to TRBJ2-3; 9 bases agree with TRBD1. J gave up 3 bases and V 8 bases, and 6 bases lay outside the gene matches. This CDR3 comprises 14 residues. CDR1 and CDR2 (germline): MDHEN, SYDVKM. The CDR3 coding sequence is TGTGCCAGCCTCCGTGACAGGGGGACAGATACGCAGTATTTT. Translation: CASLRDRGTDTQYF.

This clonotype was detected many times. The chain has TRBV20-1 and TRBJ2-3; the D gene is possibly TRBD2 (5 bases). Germline CDR1 DFQATT, CDR2 SNEGSKA (reference sequence). This CDR3 region has 15 residues. Trimming removed 3 bases at V and 9 bases at J, with 22 bases between. In DNA form, the CDR3 reads TGCAGTGCTAGCCACCGTGGACTCGTAGCACTCACGCAGTATTTT. Protein sequence: CSASHRGLVALTQYF.

This clonotype was found many times. The chain joins TRBV18 to TRBJ2-7; TRBD1 is a possible D gene (6 bases). Germline V gives CDR1 KGHSH, CDR2 LQKENI. With 6 bases removed from V and 2 bases from J, the gap between germline ends came to 17 bases. The CDR3 is 15 amino acids. The chain's CDR3 is CASSLGGQSTYEQYF. Here the CDR3 DNA reads TGTGCCAGCTCGCTCGGAGGACAGAGTACCTACGAGCAGTACTTC.

This clonotype has just a few counts. The CDR3 sequence: CASNPHAAVGTEAFF. The CDR3 region has the DNA TGTGCCAGCAATCCCCATGCGGCCGTCGGCACTGAAGCTTTCTTT. The gene calls are TRBV6-1 and TRBJ1-1, with D unresolved. Germline CDR1 and CDR2: MNHNS and SASEGT. The CDR3 has 15 residues. The germline V and J ends were trimmed by 7 bases and 4 bases, with 19 bases remaining between them.

Ten or more counts support this clonotype. The chain recombines TRBV7-2 with TRBJ1-2, with D possibly TRBD1 on 6 matching bases. Germline CDR1 SGHTA, CDR2 FQGNSA. The CDR3 length is 15 residues. The ends were cut back, 2 bases at V and 7 bases at J, with 17 bases in the middle. CDR3 DNA: TGTGCCAGCAGCTTATTGCAGGGGAAGATAGCTGGCTACACCTTC. Translation: CASSLLQGKIAGYTF.

This clonotype is labeled medium-sized (0.01 to 0.1%). CDR3: CASRIQGSEAFF. DNA of the CDR3: TGTGCCAGCAGAATTCAGGGATCTGAAGCTTTCTTT. V is TRBV6-2 or TRBV6-3 and J is TRBJ1-1; tentatively, D is TRBD1 (5 bases). The germline gives CDR1 MNHEY, CDR2 SVGEGT. Trimming took 6 bases from V and 6 from J, leaving 11 bases between them. CDR3 size: 12 residues.

This clonotype was seen more than once but under ten times. The rearrangement links TRBV27 to TRBJ2-7; no definite D call. V gave up 7 bases and J gave up 2 bases, with 15 bases separating them. The CDR3 contains 14 residues. Germline CDR1 is MNHEY and CDR2 is SMNVEV (reference sequence). The CDR3 loop is CASTSSMGTYEQYF. The DNA of the CDR3 is TGTGCCAGCACCTCCTCGATGGGGACCTACGAGCAGTACTTC.

The V call is TRBV7-2, the J call TRBJ2-4; D possibly matches TRBD1 or TRBD2 (5 bases each). The CDR3 runs to 17 residues. The germline CDR1 and CDR2 sequences are SGHTA and FQGNSA. The V end lost 4 bases, the J end lost 3 bases, and 19 bases lay between the germline ends. The CDR3 DNA reads TGTGCCAGCAGCTACTCCGGGGCTACAGAGGGCAAAAACATTCAGTACTTC. Protein sequence: CASSYSGATEGKNIQYF.

This clonotype was observed at least ten times. The chain employs TRBV5-5 and TRBJ2-2, with TRBD1 identical over 8 bases. The CDR3 loop spans 14 amino acids. The V gene end was trimmed by 0 bases and the J gene end by 5 bases; junction bases not matched to a gene: 0. Germline V gene data show CDR1 as SGHKS and CDR2 as YYEKEE (reference sequence). The CDR3 region has the DNA TGTGCCAGCAGCTTGGGGACAGGGACCGGGGAGCTGTTTTTT. It codes for CASSLGTGTGELFF.

The count of this clonotype is one. The V gene is TRBV27, the J gene TRBJ1-6; D is unclear. Per the germline V gene, CDR1 is MNHEY and CDR2 is SMNVEV (reference sequence). The CDR3 sequence is 13 residues long. V lost 3 bases to trimming and J lost 10 bases, with 10 bases between them. CDR3 bases: TGTGCCAGCAGTTTCAAGGGAGGATCACCCCTCCACTTT. Translated: CASSFKGGSPLHF.

This clonotype was detected ten times or more. This chain uses TRBV7-8 with TRBJ2-1, with a tentative D call TRBD2 (5 bases). The CDR3 consists of 13 residues. The germline CDR1 and CDR2 sequences are SGHVS and FQNEAQ. V was shortened by 3 bases and J by 4 bases, with 7 bases between the two germline ends. In DNA, the CDR3 is TGTGCCAGCAGCTTCGGACTGTACAATGAGCAGTTCTTC. Translated, it gives CASSFGLYNEQFF.

This clonotype came up many times. The chain joins TRBV20-1 to TRBJ2-3; 9 bases map to TRBD1. Germline CDR1 reads DFQATT; CDR2 reads SNEGSKA (reference sequence). The ends lost 6 bases at V and 1 base at J; junction bases unmatched: 5. The CDR3 consists of 14 residues. In DNA form, the CDR3 reads TGCAGTGCGTTCCGGGACAGGGGCACAGATACGCAGTATTTT. It specifies CSAFRDRGTDTQYF.

In this sample, this clonotype turned up a few times. This chain connects TRBV7-3 to TRBJ2-1, with a possible D match to TRBD1 (5 bases). Trimming cost V 4 bases and J 0 bases, with 10 bases left between them. The CDR3 has 15 residues. Looked up from germline, CDR1 is SGHTA and CDR2 is FQGTGA. CDR3 residues: CASSSTANSYNEQFF. The DNA of the CDR3 is TGTGCCAGCAGCTCGACAGCGAACTCCTACAATGAGCAGTTCTTC.

This clonotype occurred many times. In DNA, the CDR3 is TGTGCCAGCAGGGGACTAGTCCACAATGAGCAGTTCTTC. It yields the protein CASRGLVHNEQFF. V and J are TRBV9 and TRBJ2-1; 8 bases match TRBD2. CDR1 is SGDLS and CDR2 is YYNGEE in the germline V gene. The CDR3 totals 13 residues. Trimming at V came to 5 bases and at J to 5 bases, leaving 3 bases not matched to a gene.

This clonotype was seen more than once but under ten times. The V gene is TRBV15, the J gene TRBJ1-3; 10 bases match TRBD1. CDR1 is LNHNV and CDR2 is YYDKDF in the germline V gene (reference sequence). V shed 5 bases and J 4 bases; nucleotides not matched to a gene: 5. The CDR3 is 15 residues long. This chain's CDR3 is CATSSGTGDGNTIYF. The CDR3 DNA reads TGTGCCACCAGCTCCGGGACAGGGGACGGAAACACCATATATTTT. Variable domain in full (rest from reference TRBV15 and TRBJ1-3): DAMVIQNPRYQVTQFGKPVTLSCSQTLNHNVMYWYQQKSSQAPKLLFHYYDKDFNNEADTPDNFQSRRPNTSFCFLDIRSPGLGDTAMYLCATSSGTGDGNTIYFGEGSWLTVV.

DNA of the CDR3: TGTGCCAGCAGTAAGACAGTTTTGTACGAGCAGTACTTC. This translates into CASSKTVLYEQYF. The V and J genes are TRBV6-2 or TRBV6-3 and TRBJ2-7; the D gene is possibly TRBD1 (5 bases). The CDR3 contains 13 residues. Trimming cost V 5 bases and J 4 bases, with 12 bases left between them. The germline V gene encodes CDR1 MNHEY and CDR2 SVGEGT.

The rearrangement uses TRBV20-1 and TRBJ2-7; D is possibly TRBD1 or TRBD2 (5 bases each). The V gene's germline CDR1 is DFQATT and CDR2 SNEGSKA (reference sequence). With 3 bases removed from V and 12 bases from J, the gap between germline ends came to 18 bases. The CDR3 is 12 amino acids. CDR3 sequence (DNA): TGCAGTGCTAGGGCGGACACGGGGCGGGTGTACTTC. Protein product: CSARADTGRVYF.

Many counts were recorded for this clonotype. V is TRBV28 and J is TRBJ1-2, with a possible D match to TRBD1 (5 bases). CDR3 length: 13 residues. Deletions cut 5 bases from V and 1 base from J, with 8 bases between. In germline, CDR1 is MDHEN, CDR2 SYDVKM. CDR3 amino acids: CASSRGVNYGYTF. The CDR3 coding sequence is TGTGCCAGCAGTCGGGGGGTTAACTATGGCTACACCTTC.

This clonotype was counted at least ten times. The chain links TRBV5-6 to TRBJ2-6; D call uncertain. This CDR3 region has 16 residues. Germline lookup yields CDR1 SGHDT and CDR2 YYEEEE. The V gene lost 0 bases and the J gene lost 1 base, with 8 bases spanning the gap. DNA for the CDR3: TGTGCCAGCAGCTTGGAAATAGGATCTGGGGCCAACGTCCTGACTTTC. Encoded protein: CASSLEIGSGANVLTF.

This chain links TRBV7-9 with TRBJ1-5; D is perhaps TRBD1 (5 bases). Trimming removed 4 bases at V and 4 bases at J, with 11 bases between. Germline CDR1 is SEHNR and CDR2 is FQNEAQ (reference sequence). The CDR3 has 14 amino acids. CDR3 loop: CASSSAGWNQPQHF. The CDR3 coding sequence is TGTGCCAGCAGCTCGGCAGGGTGGAATCAGCCCCAGCATTTT.

Many counts were recorded for this clonotype. The gene calls are TRBV4-3 and TRBJ1-4; D not certain. The CDR3 has 14 residues. Germline CDR1 is LGHNA and CDR2 is YSLEER. V dropped 0 bases and J dropped 8 bases, with 10 bases sitting between them. In nucleotides, the CDR3 is TGCGCCAGCAGCCAAGATTACGTGGAGGAAAAACTGTTTTTT. This gives the protein CASSQDYVEEKLFF.

A few counts support this clonotype. The CDR3 DNA reads TGTGCCAGCAGCCGAGGGGGGGAGCTGTTTTTT. Translating it yields CASSRGGELFF. The rearrangement uses TRBV4-2 and TRBJ2-2; TRBD2 is a possible D gene (5 bases). V shed 4 bases and J shed 8 bases, with 5 bases lying between them. CDR3 size: 11 residues. Germline lookup yields CDR1 LGHNA and CDR2 YNFKEQ.

This clonotype came up many times. The chain combines TRBV7-7 with TRBJ2-1; 7 bases fit TRBD2. This CDR3 has 15 residues. The germline CDR1 and CDR2 sequences are SSHAT and FNYEAQ (reference sequence). The CDR3 DNA sequence: TGTGCTAGCGCGCCCCAGCGGGACCCCTACAATGAGCAGTTCTTC. Its translation: CASAPQRDPYNEQFF.

This chain joins TRBV6-2 or TRBV6-3 and TRBJ2-3; 11 bases are shared with TRBD2. There are 16 residues in the CDR3. Germline values: CDR1 MNHEY, CDR2 SVGEGT. V gave up 6 bases and J gave up 1 base; unmatched junction bases: 6. DNA of the CDR3: TGTGCCAGCAGAGTAGCGGGAGGGCCCCGCACAGATACGCAGTATTTT. This sequence encodes CASRVAGGPRTDTQYF.

The V gene is TRBV5-1, the J gene TRBJ2-2, with a weak D call TRBD2 (6 bases). Per germline, CDR1 SGHRS and CDR2 YFSETQ. CDR3 length: 16 amino acids. V lost 3 bases, J lost 0 bases, and 12 bases lay in between. Here the CDR3 reads CASSSTIAANTGELFF. Written as DNA, the CDR3 is TGCGCCAGCAGCTCAACCATAGCGGCGAACACCGGGGAGCTGTTTTTT.

In its sample, this clonotype was seen many times. The chain couples TRBV7-2 to TRBJ2-2; 13 bases align to TRBD2. The ends lost 3 bases at V and 7 bases at J; junction bases unmatched: 2. Germline CDR1 reads SGHTA; CDR2 reads FQGNSA. CDR3 length: 15 residues. CDR3 nucleotides: TGTGCCAGCAGCTTGACTAGCGGGGGGAGCGGGGAGCTGTTTTTT. Its protein product is CASSLTSGGSGELFF.